What follows describes a single T cell receptor beta chain. The protocol was immunoSEQ multiplex PCR, while the TCRdb copy is restricted to in-frame clones and leaves out a portion. Here the sample spans about 66,000 clones, around 92% being singletons. The sample belongs to a study of blood T cell repertoires in COVID-19. Study at large: PBMCs, B-cell-depleted T cells, or T cells were the source of the cDNA or gDNA that made up the material.

The sequenced material came from peripheral blood. The clonotype originates from a man aged 60 to 69 with acute or convalescent COVID-19.

CDR3 nucleotide sequence: TGTGCCAGCAGTCGGGACAGGTCCTACAATGAGCAGTTCTTC. It codes for CASSRDRSYNEQFF. The J gene is TRBJ2-1, the V gene TRBV2; 8 bases fit TRBD1. Per the germline V gene, CDR1 is SNHLY and CDR2 is FYNNEI. V trimming: 5 bases; J trimming: 1 base; junction bases outside the gene matches: 1. There are 14 residues in the CDR3. Full variable domain (rest looked up from reference TRBV2 and TRBJ2-1): EPEVTQTPSHQVTQMGQEVILRCVPISNHLYFYWYRQILGQKVEFLVSFYNNEISEKSEIFDDQFSVERPDGSNFTLKIRSTKLEDSAMYFCASSRDRSYNEQFFGPGTRLTVL.